One sample yielded the 11 T cell receptor beta chains listed below, sequenced in a study of T cell repertoires and HLA-DP antigens. Profiling relied on immunoSEQ multiplex PCR, and the TCRdb table lists in-frame clones only, not all of them. The sample lists fewer than 75,000 clones; roughly 75% were seen once. For these TCRs, the target antigens are not known. Sequencing was performed on CD4+ T cells from PBMCs. The receptors shown here come from a man aged 55 to 70 in good health and CMV-seronegative.

The chain couples TRBV6-6 to TRBJ1-2, with 8 positions matching TRBD1. This CDR3 comprises 16 residues. Germline V gene lookup returns CDR1 MNHNY and CDR2 SVGAGI (reference sequence). Trimming cost V 5 bases and J 5 bases; bases outside gene matches: 13. This CDR3 is CASSPQGPGQGYGYTF. The CDR3 bases are TGTGCCAGCAGTCCACAGGGGCCCGGACAGGGATATGGCTACACCTTC.

This sequence joins TRBV14 and TRBJ2-5; no definite D call. This CDR3 has 16 residues. Germline CDR1 SGHDN, CDR2 FVKESK. Trimming stripped 2 bases from V and 2 bases from J, with 15 bases between. As DNA, the CDR3 is TGTGCCAGCAGCCAATATTCTGAGCCACTTCAAGAGACCCAGTACTTC. Protein sequence: CASSQYSEPLQETQYF.

This chain joins TRBV2 and TRBJ1-4, with D possibly TRBD1 on 5 matching bases. Trimming stripped 3 bases from V and 5 bases from J, with 13 bases between. The CDR3 consists of 15 residues. Germline V gives CDR1 SNHLY, CDR2 FYNNEI. CDR3 DNA: TGTGCCAGCAGTGACCGGGACTCCTCAAATGAAAAACTGTTTTTT. Its protein is CASSDRDSSNEKLFF.

V gene TRBV20-1 combines with J gene TRBJ1-2; D is unclear. V lost 3 bases to trimming and J lost 3 bases, with 5 bases between them. The germline V gene has CDR1 DFQATT and CDR2 SNEGSKA (reference sequence). The CDR3 loop spans 11 amino acids. The CDR3 DNA reads as TGCAGTGCTAGGGCAGACTATGGCTACACCTTC. Its protein product is CSARADYGYTF.

This sequence joins TRBV30 and TRBJ1-4; the D is unclear. The CDR3 sequence is 13 residues long. Germline assignment: CDR1 GTSNPN and CDR2 SVGIG (reference sequence). Trimming pared 5 bases from V and 8 bases from J, leaving 15 bases between. The CDR3: CAWEEPTREKLFF. The CDR3 coding sequence is TGTGCCTGGGAAGAGCCAACTCGGGAAAAACTGTTTTTT. Supplemented by reference TRBV30 and TRBJ1-4, the full variable domain reads SQTIHQWPATLVQPVGSPLSLECTVEGTSNPNLYWYRQAAGRGLQLLFYSVGIGQISSEVPQNLSASRPQDRQFILSSKKLLLSDSGFYLCAWEEPTREKLFFGSGTQLSVL.

For the CDR3, the DNA is TGTGCCAGCAGACCCGAACTGAACACCGGGGAGCTGTTTTTT. Encoded protein: CASRPELNTGELFF. The chain combines TRBV6-5 with TRBJ2-2; D gene unclear. Trimming left V 6 bases short and J 1 base short, with 9 bases between. CDR1 and CDR2 from the germline V gene are MNHEY and SVGAGI. The CDR3 is 14 residues long.

The chain has TRBV9 and TRBJ2-3; tentatively, D is TRBD1 or TRBD2 (7 bases each). CDR1 SGDLS and CDR2 YYNGEE come from the germline V gene. V was trimmed by 4 bases and J by 1 base, leaving 13 bases between them. The CDR3 is made up of 15 amino acids. The DNA for the CDR3 is TGTGCCAGCAGCCAGGGGGGGGCCGGCACAGATACGCAGTATTTT. It is translated as CASSQGGAGTDTQYF.

This clone was picked up a small number of times. The V call is TRBV7-2, the J call TRBJ1-6, with TRBD1 as a possible D gene (5 bases). Deletions cut 3 bases from V and 7 bases from J, with 13 bases between. CDR1 is SGHTA and CDR2 is FQGNSA in the germline V gene. The CDR3 runs 15 residues. CDR3 coding DNA: TGTGCCAGCAGCTTCGTGGGACCCCCGAATTCACCCCTCCACTTT. It translates to CASSFVGPPNSPLHF.

The chain links TRBV7-6 to TRBJ1-1, with D possibly matching TRBD1 (6 bases). CDR3 length: 14 residues. Germline values: CDR1 SGHVS, CDR2 FNYEAQ. V shed 2 bases and J shed 4 bases, with 11 bases lying between them. CDR3 region: CASSLRGGSTEAFF. The CDR3 DNA sequence: TGTGCCAGCAGCTTAAGAGGGGGGAGCACTGAAGCTTTCTTT.

The gene calls are TRBV7-9 and TRBJ1-2, with D tentatively TRBD1 (6 bases). Between the trimmed V and J ends, which lost 1 base and 3 bases, there was a span of 9 bases. The germline V gene encodes CDR1 SEHNR and CDR2 FQNEAQ (reference sequence). The length of the CDR3 is 14 residues. The CDR3 reads CASSLDRDDYGYTF. The CDR3 DNA reads TGTGCCAGCAGCTTAGACAGGGACGACTATGGCTACACCTTC.

The V and J genes are TRBV10-3 and TRBJ1-4; D gene uncertain. The CDR3 has 12 residues. Germline V gene lookup returns CDR1 ENHRY and CDR2 SYGVKD. Deletions cut 0 bases from V and 4 bases from J, with 0 bases between. For the CDR3, the DNA is TGTGCCATCAGTGAGTCTAATGAAAAACTGTTTTTT. Residues: CAISESNEKLFF.